This record concerns one T cell receptor beta chain sequence. Its target is not known. The V segment lost 4 bases and the J segment 4 bases; nucleotides outside the gene matches: 9. Germline lookup yields CDR1 SGHRS and CDR2 YFSETQ. The CDR3 has 16 residues. This sample is drawn from a study of cytomegalovirus exposure and HLA in healthy donors. This PCR relied on a set of 60 Vbeta primers and 13 Jbeta primers. This table comes from immunoSEQ multiplex PCR, and its TCRdb copy is limited to in-frame clones, with some not included. Among 140,000 or so clones listed, 75% to 90% were seen once. Study findings and constraints: Cytomegalovirus status was reportedly diagnosed by the classifier with high sensitivity and specificity. Reportedly, a later analysis found an Asian-associated ancestry cluster had fewer N-insertions than the roughly 700-donor mean.

The origin of this receptor is a man in his forties in good health and CMV-seronegative. Sequenced input: PBMCs. The chain has TRBV5-1 and TRBJ1-5, with 9 bases matching TRBD1. This chain's CDR3 is CASSPGGGQGNQPQHF. CDR3 bases: TGCGCCAGCAGCCCGGGTGGAGGACAGGGGAATCAGCCCCAGCATTTT.